These 29 T cell receptor beta chains originate from one sample sequenced in a study of T cell responses to AZD1222 COVID-19 vaccine. Sequencing used immunoSEQ multiplex PCR; TCRdb keeps in-frame clones, though not all of them. The data hold 200,000 to 300,000 clones, with over 85% observed a single time. Sequences were derived from peripheral blood, sampled on day 0 of AZD1222 vaccination. The receptors here all came from an adult in good health.

The chain joins TRBV9 to TRBJ1-2; D is perhaps TRBD1 (5 bases). The CDR3 contains 15 residues. Germline V gives CDR1 SGDLS, CDR2 YYNGEE. Trimming pared 0 bases from V and 0 bases from J, leaving 9 bases between. In DNA, the CDR3 is TGTGCCAGCAGCGTAGCTTGGACAACTAACTATGGCTACACCTTC. Translated: CASSVAWTTNYGYTF.

The table lists this clone with a count of one. V gene TRBV9 combines with J gene TRBJ1-6, with D hard to call. Trimming removed 4 bases at V and 0 bases at J, with 5 bases between. Germline-derived CDR1 and CDR2 are SGDLS and YYNGEE. The CDR3 covers 14 residues. The DNA for the CDR3 is TGTGCCAGCAGCTTTAGCTCCTATAATTCACCCCTCCACTTT. This encodes CASSFSSYNSPLHF.

The rearrangement links TRBV24-1 to TRBJ2-5; D remains ambiguous. Germline V CDR1 and CDR2: KGHDR, SFDVKD. The CDR3 covers 12 residues. V lost 4 bases and J 7 bases, leaving 9 bases between the germline ends. Written as DNA, the CDR3 is TGTGCCACCAGTGAGGTCGTGGGGACCCAGTACTTC. Amino acid sequence: CATSEVVGTQYF.

The chain is built from TRBV28 and TRBJ2-2, with TRBD2 matching over 7 bases. The junction had 12 bases not matched to a gene; V was cut back by 5 bases and J by 3 bases. The CDR3 has 17 residues. Per germline, CDR1 MDHEN and CDR2 SYDVKM. CDR3 DNA sequence: TGTGCCAGCAGTGGTCCCTCGGGACTAACTTACACCGGGGAGCTGTTTTTT. This translates into CASSGPSGLTYTGELFF. Full variable domain (rest looked up from reference TRBV28 and TRBJ2-2): DVKVTQSSRYLVKRTGEKVFLECVQDMDHENMFWYRQDPGLGLRLIYFSYDVKMKEKGDIPEGYSVSREKKERFSLILESASTNQTSMYLCASSGPSGLTYTGELFFGEGSRLTVL.

The gene calls are TRBV5-1 and TRBJ1-2; D ambiguous. CDR3 length: 16 amino acids. CDR1 is SGHRS and CDR2 is YFSETQ in the germline V gene. V shed 0 bases and J shed 7 bases, with 19 bases lying between them. DNA for the CDR3: TGCGCCAGCAGCTTGGGTATCCGGGGAGAAGGGCCTGGCTACACCTTC. It is translated as CASSLGIRGEGPGYTF. Based on the CDR3 plus reference TRBV5-1 and TRBJ1-2, the full variable domain is KAGVTQTPRYLIKTRGQQVTLSCSPISGHRSVSWYQQTPGQGLQFLFEYFSETQRNKGNFPGRFSGRQFSNSRSEMNVSTLELGDSALYLCASSLGIRGEGPGYTFGSGTRLTVV.

J is TRBJ2-7 and V is TRBV15; D unresolved. CDR1 LNHNV and CDR2 YYDKDF come from the germline V gene (reference sequence). V was cut by 0 bases and J by 7 bases, with 13 bases left in between. This CDR3 is built from 14 residues. CDR3: CATSRDRVAREQYF. The CDR3 coding sequence is TGTGCCACCAGCAGAGATAGGGTAGCAAGGGAGCAGTACTTC.

This chain uses TRBV11-1 with TRBJ2-7; D not certain. Germline lookup yields CDR1 SGHAT and CDR2 FQDESV (reference sequence). Trimming cost V 7 bases and J 2 bases, with 15 bases left between them. This CDR3 has 14 residues. CDR3 DNA sequence: TGTGCCAGCACCCGTAGTCAAAGTACCTACGAGCAGTACTTC. It translates to CASTRSQSTYEQYF.

V is TRBV7-9 and J is TRBJ1-1; D gene unclear. CDR1 and CDR2 from the germline V gene are SEHNR and FQNEAQ (reference sequence). Trimming took off 1 base at V and 1 base at J, with 10 bases between the two ends. This CDR3 is 15 amino acids long. CDR3 residues: CASSLELLGNTEAFF. The CDR3 nucleotides read TGTGCCAGCAGCTTAGAATTGCTGGGGAACACTGAAGCTTTCTTT.

This rearrangement joins TRBV10-3 to TRBJ1-2; D not certain. The CDR3 contains 14 residues. Germline V gives CDR1 ENHRY, CDR2 SYGVKD. The V end was cut by 3 bases, the J end by 10 bases, with 18 bases between. Written as DNA, the CDR3 is TGTGCCATCAGTGAAGAAGAATTAACCTCTGACTACACCTTC. Its translation is CAISEEELTSDYTF.

The J gene is TRBJ2-1, the V gene TRBV9, with 10 bases fitting TRBD2. The CDR3 sequence is 16 residues long. Per germline, CDR1 SGDLS and CDR2 YYNGEE. After removal of 0 bases from V and 12 bases from J, the junction contained 12 bases not matched to a gene. The CDR3 region is CASSVAPASGSDRQFF. The CDR3 coding sequence is TGTGCCAGCAGCGTAGCTCCGGCTAGCGGGAGTGATCGGCAGTTCTTC.

The V and J genes are TRBV28 and TRBJ2-7; D ambiguous. This CDR3 comprises 14 residues. The germline V gene encodes CDR1 MDHEN and CDR2 SYDVKM. Trimming took off 4 bases at V and 3 bases at J, with 13 bases between the two ends. The CDR3, as DNA: TGTGCCAGCAGTTCACTTCATCGAGGCTACGAGCAGTACTTC. Protein sequence: CASSSLHRGYEQYF.

CDR3 nucleotides: TGTGCCAGCAGTGCCCCAAGAGGGGGACAGGCCCTCTGGGAGCAGTACTTC. Translating it yields CASSAPRGGQALWEQYF. V gene TRBV6-1 combines with J gene TRBJ2-7; TRBD1 matches 8 bases. CDR1 and CDR2 from the germline V gene are MNHNS and SASEGT. After removal of 4 bases from V and 7 bases from J, the junction contained 18 bases not matched to a gene. The CDR3 has 17 amino acids.

This rearrangement joins TRBV5-5 to TRBJ2-7; D unresolved. The CDR3 runs 13 residues. Germline V gene data show CDR1 as SGHKS and CDR2 as YYEKEE (reference sequence). V was trimmed by 0 bases and J by 6 bases, leaving 10 bases between them. The CDR3 DNA sequence: TGTGCCAGCAGCTTGGACAGATGGGGCGAGCAGTACTTC. As protein: CASSLDRWGEQYF.

The rearrangement joins TRBV27 to TRBJ2-1; D possibly corresponds to TRBD2 (6 bases). The CDR3 runs 15 residues. Deletions cut 1 base from V and 5 bases from J, with 12 bases between. Germline loops: CDR1 MNHEY, CDR2 SMNVEV (reference sequence). The CDR3 sequence is CASSLLKRVDNEQFF. CDR3 coding DNA: TGTGCCAGCAGTTTATTAAAGCGGGTGGACAATGAGCAGTTCTTC.

The J gene is TRBJ2-1, the V gene TRBV7-2, with 9 nucleotides matching TRBD2. The germline V gene encodes CDR1 SGHTA and CDR2 FQGNSA. This CDR3 contains 15 residues. The trim removed 4 bases at V and 0 bases at J, leaving 1 base unmatched. CDR3 protein: CASSWTSVSYNEQFF. The CDR3 DNA follows: TGTGCCAGCAGCTGGACTAGCGTCTCCTACAATGAGCAGTTCTTC.

The CDR3 DNA reads as TGCGCCAGCACCGGGAGGGGCCCCTACGAGCAGTACTTC. This translates into CASTGRGPYEQYF. The chain carries TRBV10-2 and TRBJ2-7; TRBD2 agrees at 8 bases. The V segment lost 7 bases and the J segment 2 bases; nucleotides outside the gene matches: 4. CDR3 length: 13 residues. From germline, CDR1 is WSHSY and CDR2 SAAADI.

The chain carries TRBV28 and TRBJ1-6; 10 bases are a match to TRBD1. The V segment lost 9 bases and the J segment 7 bases; nucleotides outside the gene matches: 3. The germline gives CDR1 MDHEN, CDR2 SYDVKM. This CDR3 is built from 13 residues. The CDR3 coding sequence is TGTGCCAGTGGGGACAGGGGAAATTCACCCCTCCACTTT. Its translation: CASGDRGNSPLHF.

The J gene is TRBJ2-7, the V gene TRBV7-6, with TRBD1 identical over 9 bases. CDR1 SGHVS and CDR2 FNYEAQ come from the germline V gene. There are 16 residues in the CDR3. Trimming removed 5 bases from V and 5 bases from J; junction bases left unmatched: 13. This CDR3 reads CASSPRTGELFDEQYF. CDR3 nucleotide sequence: TGTGCCAGCAGCCCTCGGACAGGGGAGTTGTTTGACGAGCAGTACTTC.

Only one count was recorded for this clone. The chain uses TRBV28 and TRBJ1-1; D perhaps matches TRBD1 (6 bases). The CDR3 has 17 residues. The germline gives CDR1 MDHEN, CDR2 SYDVKM. V shed 6 bases and J shed 3 bases, with 23 bases lying between them. CDR3 nucleotides: TGTGCCAGCAGCTCCTGGGGGGGCCCCTCCCGGGACACTGAAGCTTTCTTT. This encodes CASSSWGGPSRDTEAFF.

The chain joins TRBV21-1 to TRBJ2-3; the table gives TRBD2 as D, unverified against the DNA. TRBV21-1 is a pseudogene. This CDR3 has 16 amino acids. The CDR3 spells CASPGRESTRGDTQYF. CDR3 DNA: TGTGCCAGTCCAGGGCGGGAGAGCACGCGGGGGGATACGCAGTATTTT.

This clone was counted a single time. This chain links TRBV5-1 with TRBJ2-2, with D possibly TRBD1 on 5 matching bases. Trimming removed 4 bases at V and 0 bases at J, with 10 bases between. This CDR3 spans 15 amino acids. CDR1 is SGHRS and CDR2 is YFSETQ in the germline V gene. The CDR3 DNA follows: TGCGCCAGCAGCGGACCACAGGCGAACACCGGGGAGCTGTTTTTT. This translates into CASSGPQANTGELFF.

The chain joins TRBV5-1 to TRBJ2-1; possibly TRBD1 for D (6 bases). From germline, CDR1 is SGHRS and CDR2 YFSETQ. This CDR3 comprises 14 residues. V lost 2 bases and J lost 8, with 14 bases in between. The CDR3 sequence: CASSLLQGSDEQFF. In nucleotides, the CDR3 is TGCGCCAGCAGCTTACTCCAGGGGTCCGATGAGCAGTTCTTC. The variable domain in full, with the rest retrieved from reference TRBV5-1 and TRBJ2-1, is KAGVTQTPRYLIKTRGQQVTLSCSPISGHRSVSWYQQTPGQGLQFLFEYFSETQRNKGNFPGRFSGRQFSNSRSEMNVSTLELGDSALYLCASSLLQGSDEQFFGPGTRLTVL.

V usage is TRBV9 and J usage is TRBJ2-2, with D possibly TRBD2 on 7 matching bases. V gave up 0 bases and J gave up 11 bases, with 14 bases separating them. The germline CDR1 and CDR2 sequences are SGDLS and YYNGEE. The CDR3 sequence is 14 residues long. The CDR3 sequence is CASSVEGEGGELFF. The CDR3 region has the DNA TGTGCCAGCAGCGTAGAGGGGGAGGGTGGTGAGCTGTTTTTT.

DNA of the CDR3: TGTGCCAGCAGCATGCTCGGGACAGTGAGTGAAGCTTTCTTT. Its translation is CASSMLGTVSEAFF. This chain links TRBV7-9 with TRBJ1-1; 7 bases align to TRBD1. Germline V gene data show CDR1 as SEHNR and CDR2 as FQNEAQ (reference sequence). This CDR3 is built from 14 residues. V lost 5 bases, J lost 7 bases, and 10 bases stayed unmatched.

The rearrangement uses TRBV6-6 and TRBJ2-7; TRBD1 is a possible D gene (6 bases). CDR1 is MNHNY, CDR2 SVGAGI, per germline (reference sequence). Trimming took off 2 bases at V and 1 base at J, with 9 bases between the two ends. The CDR3 consists of 14 residues. DNA of the CDR3: TGTGCCAGCAGTTACGGGCAGGGGTCCTACGAGCAGTACTTC. Amino acids: CASSYGQGSYEQYF.

The V call is TRBV5-4, the J call TRBJ2-2; 16 bases line up with TRBD2. CDR1 and CDR2 from the germline V gene are SGHNT and YYREEE (reference sequence). V lost 4 bases to trimming and J lost 6 bases; unmatched junction nucleotides: 6. CDR3 size: 17 residues. In DNA form, the CDR3 reads TGTGCCAGCAGCGAGGGACTAGCGGGAGGGCCCTCCGGGGAGCTGTTTTTT. It is translated as CASSEGLAGGPSGELFF.

CDR3 DNA sequence: TGCGCCAGCAGCTTGGCATGGCCGGGTGTCAGCTATGGCTACACCTTC. Translating gives CASSLAWPGVSYGYTF. The chain carries TRBV5-1 and TRBJ1-2; D is undetermined. The CDR3 has 16 amino acids. Germline CDR1 and CDR2: SGHRS and YFSETQ. Trimming stripped 0 bases from V and 4 bases from J, with 16 bases between.

The chain recombines TRBV19 with TRBJ1-1; D remains unclear. The ends were cut back, 2 bases at V and 4 bases at J, with 2 bases in the middle. Germline assignment: CDR1 LNHDA and CDR2 SQIVND (reference sequence). The CDR3 is 11 amino acids. The CDR3 spells CASSIFTEAFF. DNA of the CDR3: TGTGCCAGTAGTATATTCACTGAAGCTTTCTTT.

V is TRBV5-6 and J is TRBJ1-2; a possible D gene is TRBD1 (5 bases). CDR1 is SGHDT, CDR2 YYEEEE, per germline. V dropped 2 bases and J dropped 7 bases, with 12 bases sitting between them. The CDR3 totals 13 residues. The CDR3 region is CASSFGIDSGYTF. In DNA, the CDR3 is TGTGCCAGCAGCTTCGGGATCGACAGTGGCTACACCTTC.